This TCR beta chain was identified during a study of blood T cell repertoires in COVID-19. TCRdb's table, derived via immunoSEQ multiplex PCR, lists solely in-frame clones and lacks some. The data show approximately 260,000 clones, about nine tenths seen once. The clonotype was recovered from a woman aged 55 to 70 who had recovered from COVID-19. The source material was PBMCs or T cells enriched from blood (not recorded which).

The chain's CDR3 is CASSSHDGEMAQFF. The CDR3, as DNA: TGCGCCAGCAGCTCTCACGACGGGGAAATGGCCCAGTTCTTC. J is TRBJ2-1 and V is TRBV5-1, with D maybe TRBD2 (5 bases). Germline values: CDR1 SGHRS, CDR2 YFSETQ. V shed 3 bases and J shed 13 bases, with 20 bases lying between them. The CDR3 consists of 14 residues.